This TCR beta chain was captured by sequencing in a study of T-cell memory formation after mild COVID-19. In the study overall: Largely, the TCR clusters proved donor specific. Whole-study results and caveats: Mostly located in CM and EM were contracting CD4+ clones, with contracting CD8+ clones located in EMRA. Clones that contracted from day 15 to 85 had balanced CD4/CD8; later expanders were CD4+ biased. In second-wave clones peaking day 37, SARS-CoV-2 specificity remained unconfirmed.

This clonotype was seen at least ten times. What it binds is not known. Per the germline V gene, CDR1 is DFQATT and CDR2 is SNEGSKA (reference sequence). J lost 6 bases, V lost 3 bases, and 15 bases had no gene match. CDR3 length: 19 amino acids. TCRdb processed the 5' RACE reads anew with MiXCR; each CDR3 protein has one entry. Here the sample spans approximately 480,000 distinct CDR3 sequences, over 15% being singletons. The clonotype comes from an adult woman who had mild COVID-19 (a few samples of this study predate the infection). Cell type and time point are not known. The chain recombines TRBV20-1 with TRBJ2-1, with 15 bases identical to TRBD2. Source material: PBMCs or a T cell subset sorted from them (not recorded which). CDR3 protein: CSASTPPGTSGRKFNEQFF. In nucleotides, the CDR3 is TGCAGTGCTAGTACCCCTCCCGGGACTAGCGGGAGGAAGTTCAATGAGCAGTTCTTC.